This T cell receptor beta chain derives from a study of blood T cell repertoires in COVID-19. For the study at large: Donors in the United States, Italy and Spain gave samples during acute or convalescent COVID-19. The analysed material was cDNA or gDNA that came from T cells, B-cell-depleted T cells, or PBMCs.

In the original analysis: Amplifying reference gene primers gave estimates of nucleated cell counts. Measured with immunoSEQ multiplex PCR; TCRdb has only the in-frame clones, and not every one. V, J and clone size reflect that table, while D and trimming were determined from the DNA. The sample lists roughly 120,000 clones, under 90% occurring once. The CDR3 is made up of 14 amino acids. The V and J ends lost 10 bases and 5 bases respectively, with 20 bases between them. Germline V lookup: CDR1 MNHEY, CDR2 SVGAGI. The TCR comes from a woman in her forties or fifties with acute or convalescent COVID-19. The V and J genes are TRBV6-5 and TRBJ1-1, with D possibly TRBD1 on 5 matching bases. Sequencing was done on a sample of peripheral blood. The CDR3 sequence: CATKGPGEGTEAFF. The CDR3 bases are TGTGCCACCAAAGGACCCGGGGAGGGGACTGAAGCTTTCTTT.